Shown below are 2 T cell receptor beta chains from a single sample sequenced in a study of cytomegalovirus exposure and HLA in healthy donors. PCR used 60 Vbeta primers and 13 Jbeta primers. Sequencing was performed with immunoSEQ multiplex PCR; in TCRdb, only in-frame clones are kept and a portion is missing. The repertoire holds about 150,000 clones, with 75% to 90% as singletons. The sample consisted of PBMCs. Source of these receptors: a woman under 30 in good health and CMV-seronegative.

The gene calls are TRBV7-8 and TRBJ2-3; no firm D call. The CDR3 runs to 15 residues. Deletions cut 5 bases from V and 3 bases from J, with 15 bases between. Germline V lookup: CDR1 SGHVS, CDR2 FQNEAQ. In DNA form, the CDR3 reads TGTGCCAGCAGCCGCGCCCTCCTAGAAACAGATACGCAGTATTTT. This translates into CASSRALLETDTQYF.

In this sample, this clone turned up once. The CDR3 DNA reads TGTGCCATCAGTGAGTCCACAGGGGTCACTGAAGCTTTCTTT. It specifies CAISESTGVTEAFF. J is TRBJ1-1 and V is TRBV10-3, with TRBD1 identical over 7 bases. The CDR3 sequence is 14 residues long. CDR1 and CDR2 (germline): ENHRY, SYGVKD. V lost 0 bases, J lost 4 bases, and 2 bases stayed unmatched.